These 8 T cell receptor beta chains were sequenced from one sample in a study of identical twins. TCRdb reanalysed the 5' RACE reads using MiXCR and keeps one entry per CDR3 protein. The table records 450,000 to 600,000 distinct CDR3 sequences, about 20% of them present only once. A further study also used this sample, focusing on yellow fever vaccine responses in identical twins.

Sequencing was done on a sample of CD4+ T cells sorted from blood. Every receptor here comes from a woman aged 18-29 years in good health.

The V call is TRBV6-1, the J call TRBJ2-5; 10 positions agree with TRBD1. Per germline, CDR1 MNHNS and CDR2 SASEGT. This CDR3 comprises 15 residues. V lost 4 bases to trimming and J lost 3 bases; unmatched junction nucleotides: 5. The CDR3 reads CASSGVGTGEETQYF. CDR3 nucleotide sequence: TGTGCCAGCAGTGGCGTTGGGACAGGGGAAGAGACCCAGTACTTC.

CDR3 in amino acids: CSVHRDTQYF. CDR3 DNA: TGCAGTGTCCACCGCGATACGCAGTATTTT. The J gene is TRBJ2-3, the V gene TRBV20-1; D call uncertain. The germline V gene has CDR1 DFQATT and CDR2 SNEGSKA (reference sequence). V shed 7 bases and J shed 6 bases, with 8 bases lying between them. The CDR3 has 10 residues.

This rearrangement joins TRBV24-1 to TRBJ2-3; D may be TRBD2 (6 bases). The V gene lost 3 bases and the J gene lost 5 bases, with 11 bases spanning the gap. The germline gives CDR1 KGHDR, CDR2 SFDVKD. This CDR3 has 14 amino acids. CDR3 sequence: CATSDRDFQDTQYF. CDR3 DNA: TGTGCCACCAGTGATCGGGACTTCCAAGATACGCAGTATTTT.

The chain has TRBV5-1 and TRBJ2-1; tentative D call: TRBD2 (6 bases). The germline gives CDR1 SGHRS, CDR2 YFSETQ. V gave up 0 bases and J gave up 6 bases, with 13 bases separating them. The CDR3 covers 15 residues. DNA for the CDR3: TGCGCCAGCAGCTTGGCCGGAAGCGGGTTCAATGAGCAGTTCTTC. The encoded protein is CASSLAGSGFNEQFF.

This chain uses TRBV29-1 with TRBJ2-5; TRBD2 matches at 7 bases. CDR3 length: 13 amino acids. The V segment lost 4 bases and the J segment 4 bases; nucleotides outside the gene matches: 6. Germline CDR1 SQVTM, CDR2 ANQGSEA. DNA for the CDR3: TGCAGCGTTGCTGGGACTACGATAGAGACCCAGTACTTC. Translated, it gives CSVAGTTIETQYF.

The chain employs TRBV11-2 and TRBJ2-1; 14 bases are shared with TRBD2. Germline V lookup: CDR1 SGHAT, CDR2 FQNNGV. This CDR3 is 20 amino acids long. The V and J ends lost 5 bases and 6 bases, in that order; junction bases with no gene match: 18. CDR3 bases: TGTGCCAGCAGCGGGGACCCTCGGACTAGCGGGAGGATCTTAAGCAATGAGCAGTTCTTC. This translates into CASSGDPRTSGRILSNEQFF.

This sequence joins TRBV12-3 or TRBV12-4 and TRBJ1-5, with 9 bases that match TRBD1. V dropped 3 bases and J dropped 7; count of bases not matched to a gene: 10. CDR3 size: 16 residues. CDR3 residues: CASSLGGLDRGQPQHF. DNA of the CDR3: TGTGCCAGCAGTTTGGGTGGTCTGGACAGGGGACAGCCCCAGCATTTT.

This clonotype occurred a few times. This sequence joins TRBV11-2 and TRBJ2-2; the match to TRBD1 covers 7 bases. The V and J ends lost 6 bases and 6 bases, in that order; junction bases with no gene match: 10. Germline lookup yields CDR1 SGHAT and CDR2 FQNNGV. The CDR3 has 15 amino acids. The CDR3 spells CASSHDRVNAGELFF. The DNA of the CDR3 is TGTGCCAGCAGTCACGACAGGGTGAATGCCGGGGAGCTGTTTTTT.